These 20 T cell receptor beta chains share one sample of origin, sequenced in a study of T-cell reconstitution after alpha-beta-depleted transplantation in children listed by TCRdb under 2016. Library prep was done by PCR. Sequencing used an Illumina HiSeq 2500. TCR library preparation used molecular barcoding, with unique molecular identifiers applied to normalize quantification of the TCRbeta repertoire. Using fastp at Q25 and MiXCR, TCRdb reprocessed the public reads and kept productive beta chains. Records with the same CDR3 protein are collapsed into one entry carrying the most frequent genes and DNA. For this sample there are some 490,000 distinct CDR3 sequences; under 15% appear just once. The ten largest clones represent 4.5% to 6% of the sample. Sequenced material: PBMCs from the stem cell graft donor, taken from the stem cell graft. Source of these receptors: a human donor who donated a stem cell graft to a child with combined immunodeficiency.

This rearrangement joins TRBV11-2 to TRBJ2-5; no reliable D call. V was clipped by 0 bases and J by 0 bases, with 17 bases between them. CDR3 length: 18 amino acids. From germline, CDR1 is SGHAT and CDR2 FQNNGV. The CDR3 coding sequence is TGTGCCAGCAGCTTAGATCGTCGGCAGAAGAACTACCAAGAGACCCAGTACTTC. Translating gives CASSLDRRQKNYQETQYF.

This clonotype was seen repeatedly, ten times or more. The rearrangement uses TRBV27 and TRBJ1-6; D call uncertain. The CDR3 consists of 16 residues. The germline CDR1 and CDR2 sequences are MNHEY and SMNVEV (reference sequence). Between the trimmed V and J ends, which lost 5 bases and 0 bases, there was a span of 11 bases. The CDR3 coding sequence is TGTGCCAGCAGTCTTGACGGGAGCTCCTATAATTCACCCCTCCACTTT. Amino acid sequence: CASSLDGSSYNSPLHF.

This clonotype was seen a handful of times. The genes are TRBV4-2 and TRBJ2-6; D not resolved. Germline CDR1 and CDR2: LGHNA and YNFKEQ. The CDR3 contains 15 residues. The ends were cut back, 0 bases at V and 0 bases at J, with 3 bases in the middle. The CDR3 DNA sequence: TGTGCCAGCAGCCAAGAGAGCTCTGGGGCCAACGTCCTGACTTTC. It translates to CASSQESSGANVLTF.

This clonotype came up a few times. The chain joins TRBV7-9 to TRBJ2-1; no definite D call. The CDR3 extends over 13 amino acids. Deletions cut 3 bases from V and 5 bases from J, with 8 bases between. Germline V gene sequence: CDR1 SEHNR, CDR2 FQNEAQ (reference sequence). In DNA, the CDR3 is TGTGCCAGCAGCTTTCCCGCGGACAATGAGCAGTTCTTC. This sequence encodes CASSFPADNEQFF. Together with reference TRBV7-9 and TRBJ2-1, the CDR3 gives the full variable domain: DTGVSQNPRHKITKRGQNVTFRCDPISEHNRLYWYRQTLGQGPEFLTYFQNEAQLEKSRLLSDRFSAERPKGSFSTLEIQRTEQGDSAMYLCASSFPADNEQFFGPGTRLTVL.

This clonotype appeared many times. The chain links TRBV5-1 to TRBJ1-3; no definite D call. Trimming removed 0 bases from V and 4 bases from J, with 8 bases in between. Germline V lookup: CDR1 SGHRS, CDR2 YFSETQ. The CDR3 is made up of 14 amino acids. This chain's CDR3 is CASSLGVSGNTIYF. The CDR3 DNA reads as TGCGCCAGCAGCTTGGGGGTCTCCGGAAACACCATATATTTT.

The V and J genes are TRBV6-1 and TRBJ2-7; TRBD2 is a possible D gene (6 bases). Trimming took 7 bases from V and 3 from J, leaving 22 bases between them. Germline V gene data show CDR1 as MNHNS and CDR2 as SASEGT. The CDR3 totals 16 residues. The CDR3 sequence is CASKAASGDLLYEQYF. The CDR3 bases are TGTGCCAGCAAGGCAGCTTCGGGGGATCTCCTCTACGAGCAGTACTTC.

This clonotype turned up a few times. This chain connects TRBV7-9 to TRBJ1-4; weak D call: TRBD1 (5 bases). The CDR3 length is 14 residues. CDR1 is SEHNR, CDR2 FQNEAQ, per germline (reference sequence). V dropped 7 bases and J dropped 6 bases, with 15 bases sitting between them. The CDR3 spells CASTQGGADEKLFF. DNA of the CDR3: TGTGCCAGCACTCAGGGCGGGGCGGATGAAAAACTGTTTTTT.

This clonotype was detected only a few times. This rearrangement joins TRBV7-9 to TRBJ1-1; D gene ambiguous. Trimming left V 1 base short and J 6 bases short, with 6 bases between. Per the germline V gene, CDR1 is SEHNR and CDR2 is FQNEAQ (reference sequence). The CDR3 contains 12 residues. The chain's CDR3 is CASSLGSPEAFF. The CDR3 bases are TGTGCCAGCAGCTTAGGTTCCCCTGAAGCTTTCTTT. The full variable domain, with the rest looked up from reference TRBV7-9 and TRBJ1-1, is DTGVSQNPRHKITKRGQNVTFRCDPISEHNRLYWYRQTLGQGPEFLTYFQNEAQLEKSRLLSDRFSAERPKGSFSTLEIQRTEQGDSAMYLCASSLGSPEAFFGQGTRLTVV.

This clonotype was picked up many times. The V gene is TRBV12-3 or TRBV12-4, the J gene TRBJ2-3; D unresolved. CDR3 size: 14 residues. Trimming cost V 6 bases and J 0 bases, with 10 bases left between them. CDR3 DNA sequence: TGTGCCAGCAGGGAAACAGTTAGCACAGATACGCAGTATTTT. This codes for CASRETVSTDTQYF.

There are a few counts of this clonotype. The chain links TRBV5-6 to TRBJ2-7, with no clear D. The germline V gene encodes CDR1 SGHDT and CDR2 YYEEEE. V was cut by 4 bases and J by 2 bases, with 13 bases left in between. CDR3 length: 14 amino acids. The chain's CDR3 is CASSIDAYPYEQYF. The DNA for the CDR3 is TGTGCCAGCAGCATAGACGCCTACCCCTACGAGCAGTACTTC.

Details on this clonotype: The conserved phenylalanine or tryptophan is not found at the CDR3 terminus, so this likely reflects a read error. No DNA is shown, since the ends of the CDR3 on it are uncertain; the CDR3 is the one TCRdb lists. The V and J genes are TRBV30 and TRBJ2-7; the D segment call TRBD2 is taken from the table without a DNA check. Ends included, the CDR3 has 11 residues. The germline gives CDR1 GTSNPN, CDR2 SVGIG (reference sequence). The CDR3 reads CAWRDPAGRFP.

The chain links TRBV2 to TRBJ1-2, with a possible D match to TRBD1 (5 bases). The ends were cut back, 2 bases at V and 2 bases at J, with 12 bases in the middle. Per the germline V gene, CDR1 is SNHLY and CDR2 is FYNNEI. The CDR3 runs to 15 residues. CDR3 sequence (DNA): TGTGCCAGCAGTGAAACGGGGGGACCAAACTATGGCTACACCTTC. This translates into CASSETGGPNYGYTF.

The CDR3 sequence: CAISLTSGSYNEQFF. The CDR3 DNA follows: TGTGCCATCAGCCTGACTAGCGGTTCTTACAATGAGCAGTTCTTC. The rearrangement links TRBV10-3 to TRBJ2-1; 9 nucleotides agree with TRBD2. The CDR3 totals 15 residues. Germline CDR1 ENHRY, CDR2 SYGVKD. V shed 6 bases and J 4 bases; nucleotides not matched to a gene: 7.

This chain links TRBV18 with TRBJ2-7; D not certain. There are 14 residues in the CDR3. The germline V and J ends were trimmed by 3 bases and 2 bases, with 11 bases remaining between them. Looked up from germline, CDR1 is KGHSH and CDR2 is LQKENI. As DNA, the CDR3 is TGTGCCAGCTCACCGGGTAGAGAGGCCTACGAGCAGTACTTC. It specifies CASSPGREAYEQYF.

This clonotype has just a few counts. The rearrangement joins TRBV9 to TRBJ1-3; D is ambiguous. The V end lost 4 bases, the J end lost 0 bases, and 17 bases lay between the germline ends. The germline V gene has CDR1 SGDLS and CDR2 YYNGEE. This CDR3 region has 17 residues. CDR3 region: CASSLRHGAGSGNTIYF. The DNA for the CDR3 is TGTGCCAGCAGCCTACGACACGGAGCCGGCTCTGGAAACACCATATATTTT.

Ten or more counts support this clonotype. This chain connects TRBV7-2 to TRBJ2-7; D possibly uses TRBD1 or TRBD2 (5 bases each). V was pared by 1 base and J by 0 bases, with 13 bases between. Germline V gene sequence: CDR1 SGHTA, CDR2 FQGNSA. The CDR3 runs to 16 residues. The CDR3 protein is CASSLGGRKSSYEQYF. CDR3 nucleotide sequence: TGTGCCAGCAGCTTAGGGGGACGTAAGAGCTCCTACGAGCAGTACTTC.

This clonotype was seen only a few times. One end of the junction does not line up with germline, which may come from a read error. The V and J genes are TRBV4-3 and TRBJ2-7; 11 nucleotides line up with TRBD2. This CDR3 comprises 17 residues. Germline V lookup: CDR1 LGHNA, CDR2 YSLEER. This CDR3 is CASSQDTSGGRDYEQCF. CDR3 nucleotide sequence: TGCGCCAGCAGCCAAGATACTAGCGGGGGCCGTGACTACGAGCAGTGCTTC.

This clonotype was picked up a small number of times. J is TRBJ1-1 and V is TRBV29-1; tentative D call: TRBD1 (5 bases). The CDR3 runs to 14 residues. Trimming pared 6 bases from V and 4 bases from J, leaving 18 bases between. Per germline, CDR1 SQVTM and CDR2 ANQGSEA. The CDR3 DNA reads TGCAGCGTCGTGAGGGACCCCGAAACCACTGAAGCTTTCTTT. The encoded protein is CSVVRDPETTEAFF. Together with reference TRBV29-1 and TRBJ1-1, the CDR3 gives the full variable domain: SAVISQKPSRDICQRGTSLTIQCQVDSQVTMMFWYRQQPGQSLTLIATANQGSEATYESGFVIDKFPISRPNLTFSTLTVSNMSPEDSSIYLCSVVRDPETTEAFFGQGTRLTVV.

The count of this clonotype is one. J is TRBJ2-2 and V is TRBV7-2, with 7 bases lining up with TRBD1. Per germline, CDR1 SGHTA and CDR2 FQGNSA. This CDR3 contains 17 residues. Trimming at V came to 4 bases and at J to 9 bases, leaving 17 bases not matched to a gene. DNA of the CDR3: TGTGCCAGCAGCTCTTCCGCACAGGGGTTAAGGACCTGGGAGCTGTTTTTT. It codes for CASSSSAQGLRTWELFF.

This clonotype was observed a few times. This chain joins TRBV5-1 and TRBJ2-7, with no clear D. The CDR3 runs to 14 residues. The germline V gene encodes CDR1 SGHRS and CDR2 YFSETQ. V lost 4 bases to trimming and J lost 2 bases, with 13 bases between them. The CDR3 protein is CASSLEGPAYEQYF. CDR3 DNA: TGCGCCAGCAGCCTGGAAGGACCTGCCTACGAGCAGTACTTC. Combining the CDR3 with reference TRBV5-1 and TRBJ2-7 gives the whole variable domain KAGVTQTPRYLIKTRGQQVTLSCSPISGHRSVSWYQQTPGQGLQFLFEYFSETQRNKGNFPGRFSGRQFSNSRSEMNVSTLELGDSALYLCASSLEGPAYEQYFGPGTRLTVT.